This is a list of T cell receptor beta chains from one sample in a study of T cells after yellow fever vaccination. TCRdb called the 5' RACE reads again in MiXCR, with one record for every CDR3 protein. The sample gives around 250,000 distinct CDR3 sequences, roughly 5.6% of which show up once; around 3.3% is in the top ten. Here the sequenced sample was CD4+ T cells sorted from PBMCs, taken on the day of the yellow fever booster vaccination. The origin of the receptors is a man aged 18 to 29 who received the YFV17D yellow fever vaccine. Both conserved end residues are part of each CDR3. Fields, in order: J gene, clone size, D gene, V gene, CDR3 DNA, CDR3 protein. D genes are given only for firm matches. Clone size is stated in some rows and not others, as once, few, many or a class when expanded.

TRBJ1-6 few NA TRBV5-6 TGTGCCAGCAGCTCCGGCCGGGGTAATTCACCCCTCCACTTT CASSSGRGNSPLHF
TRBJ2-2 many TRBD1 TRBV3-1 TGTGCCAGCAGTCACAGGGGCGGGGAGCTGTTTTTT CASSHRGGELFF
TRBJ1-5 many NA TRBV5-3 TGTGCCAGAAGCAGCGCGGGGGAGAACAATCAGCCCCAGCATTTT CARSSAGENNQPQHF
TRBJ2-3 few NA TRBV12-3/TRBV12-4 TGTGCCAGCAGCCCGGCACCCCCCGATACGCAGTATTTT CASSPAPPDTQYF
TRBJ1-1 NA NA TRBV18 TGTGCCAGCTCACCGCTTACGCTGGGCGCGAACACTGAAGCTTTCTTT CASSPLTLGANTEAFF
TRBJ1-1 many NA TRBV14 TGTGCCAGCAGCCAACCGAGACTCCTAGGAACCACTGAAGCTTTCTTT CASSQPRLLGTTEAFF
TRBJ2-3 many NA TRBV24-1 TGTGCCACTGCTTCTGGTACAGTGGTAGATACGCAGTATTTT CATASGTVVDTQYF
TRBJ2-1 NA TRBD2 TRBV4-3 TGCGCCAGCAGCCAAGTAAGCGGGGGGCCCGTCGATGAGCAGTTCTTC CASSQVSGGPVDEQFF
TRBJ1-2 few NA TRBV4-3 TGCGCCAGCAGCCACGGGATCCCCTATGGCTACACCTTC CASSHGIPYGYTF
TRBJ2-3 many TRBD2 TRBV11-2 TGTGCCAGCAGCTTAAGGGGACTAGCGGTGCCAGATACGCAGTATTTT CASSLRGLAVPDTQYF
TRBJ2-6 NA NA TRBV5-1 TGCGCCAGCAGCTTGGAAGGGCCCAGGGGGGCCAACGTCCTGACTTTC CASSLEGPRGANVLTF
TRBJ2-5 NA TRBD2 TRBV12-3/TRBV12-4 TGTGCCAGCAACAACTCGGGGGGGCGCGCTAGGAAAGAGACCCAGTACTTC CASNNSGGRARKETQYF
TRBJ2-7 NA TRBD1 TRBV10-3 TGTGCCAGCCGAGGACAGGGAGGTTCCTACGAGCAGTACTTC CASRGQGGSYEQYF
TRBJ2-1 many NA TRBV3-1 TGTGCCAGCAGCCAAGATCTCCCAGTCGATGAGCAGTTCTTC CASSQDLPVDEQFF
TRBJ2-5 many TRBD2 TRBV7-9 TGTGCCAGCAGCCAGGGACTAGCGGGGGTCCAAGAGACCCAGTACTTC CASSQGLAGVQETQYF